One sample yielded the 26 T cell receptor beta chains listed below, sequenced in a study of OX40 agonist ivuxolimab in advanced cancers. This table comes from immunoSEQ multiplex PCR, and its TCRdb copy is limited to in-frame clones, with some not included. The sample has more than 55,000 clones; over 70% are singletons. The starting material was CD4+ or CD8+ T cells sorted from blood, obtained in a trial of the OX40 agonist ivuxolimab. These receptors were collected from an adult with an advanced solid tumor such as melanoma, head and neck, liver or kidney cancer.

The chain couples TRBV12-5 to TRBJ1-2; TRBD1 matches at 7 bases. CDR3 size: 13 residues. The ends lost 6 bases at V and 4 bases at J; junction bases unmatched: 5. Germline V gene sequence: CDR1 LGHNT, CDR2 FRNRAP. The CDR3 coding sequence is TGTGCTAGTGGCCGACAGGGTGCCTATGGCTACACCTTC. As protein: CASGRQGAYGYTF.

CDR3 in DNA: TGCGCCAGCAGCTCCGGTGGGGGGGGAGAGACCCAGTACTTC. Protein: CASSSGGGGETQYF. The chain couples TRBV5-1 to TRBJ2-5, with 7 nucleotides matching TRBD2. This CDR3 has 14 amino acids. The V gene's germline CDR1 is SGHRS and CDR2 YFSETQ. V gave up 3 bases and J gave up 4 bases; unmatched junction bases: 6.

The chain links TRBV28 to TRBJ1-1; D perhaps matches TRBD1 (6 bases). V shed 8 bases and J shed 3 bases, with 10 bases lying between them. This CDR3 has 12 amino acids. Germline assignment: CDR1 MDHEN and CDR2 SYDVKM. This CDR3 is CASGTLDTEAFF. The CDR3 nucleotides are TGTGCCAGCGGGACACTTGACACTGAAGCTTTCTTT.

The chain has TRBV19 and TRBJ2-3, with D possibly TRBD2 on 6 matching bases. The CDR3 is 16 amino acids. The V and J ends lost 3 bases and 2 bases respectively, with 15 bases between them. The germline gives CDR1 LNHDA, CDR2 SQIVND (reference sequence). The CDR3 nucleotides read TGTGCCAGTAGTATTTGGACTATCGGCTACACAGATACGCAGTATTTT. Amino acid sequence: CASSIWTIGYTDTQYF.

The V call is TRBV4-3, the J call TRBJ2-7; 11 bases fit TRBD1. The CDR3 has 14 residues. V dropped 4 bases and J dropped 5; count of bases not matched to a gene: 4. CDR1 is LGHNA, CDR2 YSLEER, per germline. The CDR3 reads CASSRDRGDHEQYF. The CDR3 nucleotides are TGCGCCAGCAGCCGGGACAGGGGGGACCACGAGCAGTACTTC.

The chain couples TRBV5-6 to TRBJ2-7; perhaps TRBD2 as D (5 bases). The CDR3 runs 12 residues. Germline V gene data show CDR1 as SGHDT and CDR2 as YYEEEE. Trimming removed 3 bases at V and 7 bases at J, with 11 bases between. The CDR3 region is CASSWRHLEQYF. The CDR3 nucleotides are TGTGCCAGCAGCTGGAGGCACCTTGAGCAGTACTTC.

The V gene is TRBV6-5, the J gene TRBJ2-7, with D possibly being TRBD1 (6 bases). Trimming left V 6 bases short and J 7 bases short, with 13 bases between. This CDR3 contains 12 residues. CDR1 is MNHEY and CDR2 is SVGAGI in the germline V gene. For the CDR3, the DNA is TGTGCCAGCAGCATGACAGGTAGGGAGCAGTACTTC. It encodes CASSMTGREQYF.

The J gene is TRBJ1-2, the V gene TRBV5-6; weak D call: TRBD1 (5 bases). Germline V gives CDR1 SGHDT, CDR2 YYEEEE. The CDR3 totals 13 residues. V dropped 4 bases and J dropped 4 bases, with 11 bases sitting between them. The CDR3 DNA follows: TGTGCCAGCAGCGTACAGGACCGCTATGGCTACACCTTC. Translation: CASSVQDRYGYTF.

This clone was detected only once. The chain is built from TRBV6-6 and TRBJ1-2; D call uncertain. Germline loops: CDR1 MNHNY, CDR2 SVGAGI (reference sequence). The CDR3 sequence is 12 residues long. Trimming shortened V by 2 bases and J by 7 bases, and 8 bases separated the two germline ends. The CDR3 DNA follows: TGTGCCAGCAGTTACATGGGAGTTGGCTACACCTTC. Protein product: CASSYMGVGYTF.

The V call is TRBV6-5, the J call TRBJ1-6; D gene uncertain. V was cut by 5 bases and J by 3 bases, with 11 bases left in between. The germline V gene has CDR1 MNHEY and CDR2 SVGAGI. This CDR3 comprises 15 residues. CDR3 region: CASSPRTDYNSPLHF. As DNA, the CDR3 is TGTGCCAGCAGTCCAAGGACGGACTATAATTCACCCCTCCACTTT.

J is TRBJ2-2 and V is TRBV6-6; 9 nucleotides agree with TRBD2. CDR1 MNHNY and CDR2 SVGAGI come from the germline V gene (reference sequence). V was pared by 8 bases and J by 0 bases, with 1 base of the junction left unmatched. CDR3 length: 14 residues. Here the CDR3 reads CASASGTNTGELFF. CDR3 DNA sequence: TGTGCCAGCGCTAGCGGGACGAACACCGGGGAGCTGTTTTTT.

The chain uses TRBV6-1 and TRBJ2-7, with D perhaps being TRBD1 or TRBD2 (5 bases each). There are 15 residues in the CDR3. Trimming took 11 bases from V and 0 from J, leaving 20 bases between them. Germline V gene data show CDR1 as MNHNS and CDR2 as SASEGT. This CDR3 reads CAGTKDGTGSYEQYF. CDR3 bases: TGTGCCGGCACCAAGGACGGGACGGGCTCCTACGAGCAGTACTTC.

The CDR3 loop is CASSGMDRGNEKLFF. The CDR3 coding sequence is TGTGCCAGCAGTGGAATGGACAGGGGGAATGAAAAACTGTTTTTT. The chain joins TRBV25-1 to TRBJ1-4, with 10 positions matching TRBD1. V shed 4 bases, J shed 5 bases, and the junction held 4 bases outside the gene matches. The CDR3 runs 15 residues. Germline V lookup: CDR1 MGHDK, CDR2 SYGVNS.

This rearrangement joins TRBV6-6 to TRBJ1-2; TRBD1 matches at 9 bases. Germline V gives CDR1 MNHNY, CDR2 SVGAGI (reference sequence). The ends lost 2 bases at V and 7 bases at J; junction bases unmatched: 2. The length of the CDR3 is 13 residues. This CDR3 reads CASSYGTGSGYTF. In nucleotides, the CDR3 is TGTGCCAGCAGTTACGGGACAGGGAGTGGCTACACCTTC.

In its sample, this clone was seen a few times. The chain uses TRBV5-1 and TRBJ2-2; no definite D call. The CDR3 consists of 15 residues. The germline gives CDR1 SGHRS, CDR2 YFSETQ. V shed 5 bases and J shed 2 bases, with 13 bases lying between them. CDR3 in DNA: TGCGCCAGCAGACCCTTGCTGAAAAACACCGGGGAGCTGTTTTTT. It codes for CASRPLLKNTGELFF.

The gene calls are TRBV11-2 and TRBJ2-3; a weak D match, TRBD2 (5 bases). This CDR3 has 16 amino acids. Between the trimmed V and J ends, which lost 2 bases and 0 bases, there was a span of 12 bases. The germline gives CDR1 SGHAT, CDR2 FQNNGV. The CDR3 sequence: CASSLFSSSSTDTQYF. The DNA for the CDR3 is TGTGCCAGCAGCTTATTTTCTAGCAGCAGCACAGATACGCAGTATTTT.

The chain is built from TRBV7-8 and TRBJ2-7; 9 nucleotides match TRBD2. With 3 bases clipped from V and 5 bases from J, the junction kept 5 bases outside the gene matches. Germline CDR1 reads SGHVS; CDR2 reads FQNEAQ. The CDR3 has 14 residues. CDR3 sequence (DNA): TGTGCCAGCAGCTTCGGCGGGAGGGTCCACGAGCAGTACTTC. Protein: CASSFGGRVHEQYF.

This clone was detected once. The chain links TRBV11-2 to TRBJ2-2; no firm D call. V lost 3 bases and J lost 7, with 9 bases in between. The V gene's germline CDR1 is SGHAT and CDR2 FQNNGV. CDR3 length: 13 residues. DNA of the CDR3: TGTGCCAGCAGCTTGATGAGGAGCGGGGAGCTGTTTTTT. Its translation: CASSLMRSGELFF.

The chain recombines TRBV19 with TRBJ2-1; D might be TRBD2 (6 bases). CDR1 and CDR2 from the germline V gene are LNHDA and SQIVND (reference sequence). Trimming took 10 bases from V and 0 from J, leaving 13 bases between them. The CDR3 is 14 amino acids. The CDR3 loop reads CAISPEGSYNEQFF. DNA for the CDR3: TGTGCCATTTCCCCGGAGGGCTCCTACAATGAGCAGTTCTTC. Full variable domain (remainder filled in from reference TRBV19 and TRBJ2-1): DGGITQSPKYLFRKEGQNVTLSCEQNLNHDAMYWYRQDPGQGLRLIYYSQIVNDFQKGDIAEGYSVSREKKESFPLTVTSAQKNPTAFYLCAISPEGSYNEQFFGPGTRLTVL.

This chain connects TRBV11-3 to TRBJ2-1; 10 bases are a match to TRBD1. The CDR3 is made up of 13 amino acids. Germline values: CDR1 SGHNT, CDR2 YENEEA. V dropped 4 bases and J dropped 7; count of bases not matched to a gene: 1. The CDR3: CASSWDRGNEQFF. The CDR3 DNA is TGTGCCAGCAGCTGGGACAGGGGTAATGAGCAGTTCTTC.

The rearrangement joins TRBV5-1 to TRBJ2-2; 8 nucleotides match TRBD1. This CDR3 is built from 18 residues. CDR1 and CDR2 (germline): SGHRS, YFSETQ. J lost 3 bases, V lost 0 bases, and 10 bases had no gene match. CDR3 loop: CASSLGQGWVTDTGELFF. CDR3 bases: TGCGCCAGCAGCTTGGGACAGGGGTGGGTAACGGACACCGGGGAGCTGTTTTTT.

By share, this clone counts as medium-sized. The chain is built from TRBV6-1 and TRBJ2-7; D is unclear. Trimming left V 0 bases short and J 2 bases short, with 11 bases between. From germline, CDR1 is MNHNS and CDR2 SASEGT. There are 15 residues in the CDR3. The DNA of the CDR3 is TGTGCCAGCAGTGAAGCGGTGGATAATGCCTACGAGCAGTACTTC. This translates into CASSEAVDNAYEQYF.

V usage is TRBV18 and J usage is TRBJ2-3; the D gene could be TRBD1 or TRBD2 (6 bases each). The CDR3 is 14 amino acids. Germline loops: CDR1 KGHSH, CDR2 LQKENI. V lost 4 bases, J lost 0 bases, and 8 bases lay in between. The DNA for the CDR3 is TGTGCCAGCTCACAGGGGGGTAGCACAGATACGCAGTATTTT. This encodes CASSQGGSTDTQYF.

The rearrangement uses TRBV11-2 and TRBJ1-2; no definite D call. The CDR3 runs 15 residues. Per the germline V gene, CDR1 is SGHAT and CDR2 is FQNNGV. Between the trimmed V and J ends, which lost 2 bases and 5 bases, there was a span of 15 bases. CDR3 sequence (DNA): TGTGCCAGCAGCTTAAGTGTGACTGCAGAGTATGGCTACACCTTC. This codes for CASSLSVTAEYGYTF.

Written as DNA, the CDR3 is TGTGCCAGCAGCCCCAGGACTGAAGCTTTCTTT. Amino acid sequence: CASSPRTEAFF. The genes are TRBV7-9 and TRBJ1-1, with no clear D. Germline values: CDR1 SEHNR, CDR2 FQNEAQ (reference sequence). V was pared by 5 bases and J by 5 bases, with 6 bases between. The CDR3 consists of 11 residues.

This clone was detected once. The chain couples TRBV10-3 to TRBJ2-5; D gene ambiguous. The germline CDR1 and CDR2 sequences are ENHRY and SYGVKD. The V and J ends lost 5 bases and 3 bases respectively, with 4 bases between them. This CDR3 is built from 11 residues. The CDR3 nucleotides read TGTGCCATCAGTACAGAAGAGACCCAGTACTTC. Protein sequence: CAISTEETQYF.